This is a list of T cell receptor beta chains from one sample in a study of tumor-infiltrating lymphocytes in localized non-small cell lung cancer. The repertoire was sequenced with immunoSEQ multiplex PCR; TCRdb's copy has only in-frame clones and lacks some. The sample yields approximately 16,000 clones, 45% seen once. Source material: lung tumor tissue. Receptors were obtained from a human donor with non-small cell lung cancer. CDR3s include the opening cysteine and the closing phenylalanine or tryptophan. Each record gives: J gene, D gene, clone size, V gene, CDR3 DNA, CDR3 protein. D genes are given only for firm matches. Only some rows state a clone size, as once, few, many or a class for expanded clones.

j_call: TRBJ1-2
d_call: TRBD1
clone_size: many
v_call: TRBV6-5
cdr3_nt: TGTGCCAGCAGCCCCGGGACAGGCGTCTATGGCTACACCTTC
cdr3_aa: CASSPGTGVYGYTF

j_call: TRBJ2-1
d_call: .
clone_size: .
v_call: TRBV7-3
cdr3_nt: TGTGCCAGCAGCTTAATACCCTCCTCCGATGAGCAGTTCTTC
cdr3_aa: CASSLIPSSDEQFF

j_call: TRBJ1-5
d_call: .
clone_size: .
v_call: TRBV27
cdr3_nt: TGTGCCAGCAGTTTAGTCCCCAATCAGCCCCAGCATTTT
cdr3_aa: CASSLVPNQPQHF

j_call: TRBJ1-5
d_call: .
clone_size: .
v_call: TRBV30
cdr3_nt: TGTGCCTGGAGTGTACTGGATAGCAATCAGCCCCAGCATTTT
cdr3_aa: CAWSVLDSNQPQHF

j_call: TRBJ2-7
d_call: TRBD1
clone_size: .
v_call: TRBV7-9
cdr3_nt: TGTGCCAGCAGCCCAACCCCGGGACAGGGCCCCTACGAGCAGTACTTC
cdr3_aa: CASSPTPGQGPYEQYF

j_call: TRBJ2-7
d_call: TRBD1
clone_size: few
v_call: TRBV6-1
cdr3_nt: TGTGCCAGCAGTGACGTAGGGCAGGGGGCCTACGAGCAGTACTTC
cdr3_aa: CASSDVGQGAYEQYF

j_call: TRBJ1-2
d_call: .
clone_size: few
v_call: TRBV30
cdr3_nt: TGTGCCTGGAGCCGAACAGCAGGAGCTAACTATGGCTACACCTTC
cdr3_aa: CAWSRTAGANYGYTF

j_call: TRBJ1-6
d_call: .
clone_size: .
v_call: TRBV5-4
cdr3_nt: TGTGCCAGCAGCTTAGGACCACCGATGAACCACTATAATTCACCCCTCCACTTT
cdr3_aa: CASSLGPPMNHYNSPLHF

j_call: TRBJ1-5
d_call: .
clone_size: .
v_call: TRBV28
cdr3_nt: TGTGCCAGCAGTTTTCTGGGGTGGCAGCCCCAGCATTTT
cdr3_aa: CASSFLGWQPQHF

j_call: TRBJ1-2
d_call: .
clone_size: .
v_call: TRBV5-1
cdr3_nt: TGCGCCAGCAGCTCGGCGGACTTCTTC
cdr3_aa: CASSSADFF

j_call: TRBJ2-1
d_call: .
clone_size: .
v_call: TRBV5-8
cdr3_nt: TGTGCCAGCAGCCTCAGGGCAGGTCTTGAGCAGTTCTTC
cdr3_aa: CASSLRAGLEQFF

j_call: TRBJ2-5
d_call: TRBD1
clone_size: .
v_call: TRBV5-6
cdr3_nt: TGTGCCAGCAGCACGGACAGGGAGGAGACCCAGTACTTC
cdr3_aa: CASSTDREETQYF

j_call: TRBJ1-2
d_call: .
clone_size: .
v_call: TRBV9
cdr3_nt: TGTGCCAGCAGCTCTAGGGCAGGCGACGGCTACACCTTC
cdr3_aa: CASSSRAGDGYTF

j_call: TRBJ1-6
d_call: .
clone_size: few
v_call: TRBV2
cdr3_nt: TGTGCCAGCAGGGCCGGACAGTATAATTCACCCCTCCACTTT
cdr3_aa: CASRAGQYNSPLHF

j_call: TRBJ1-3
d_call: .
clone_size: few
v_call: TRBV19
cdr3_nt: TGTGCCAGTAGACAGCTCGCTGGAAACACCATATATTTT
cdr3_aa: CASRQLAGNTIYF

j_call: TRBJ2-7
d_call: .
clone_size: few
v_call: TRBV11-2
cdr3_nt: TGTGCCAGCAGCTTAGATGCGGTCTCCTACGAGCAGTACTTC
cdr3_aa: CASSLDAVSYEQYF

j_call: TRBJ1-5
d_call: .
clone_size: .
v_call: TRBV15
cdr3_nt: TGTGCCACCAGCAGCAGGGGCGACAATCAGCCCCAGCATTTT
cdr3_aa: CATSSRGDNQPQHF

j_call: TRBJ2-2
d_call: TRBD1
clone_size: few
v_call: TRBV7-2
cdr3_nt: TGTGCCAGCAGCTTATGGGCAGGGGGCGGCGGGGAGCTGTTTTTT
cdr3_aa: CASSLWAGGGGELFF

j_call: TRBJ2-1
d_call: .
clone_size: .
v_call: TRBV7-8
cdr3_nt: TGTGCCAGCAGCTTAAACGCAGGGAAGAATGAGCAGTTCTTC
cdr3_aa: CASSLNAGKNEQFF

j_call: TRBJ1-2
d_call: TRBD1
clone_size: .
v_call: TRBV4-2
cdr3_nt: TGTGCCAGCAGCCACTCAGGGGGCGCGGACTATGGCTACACCTTC
cdr3_aa: CASSHSGGADYGYTF

j_call: TRBJ2-2
d_call: .
clone_size: .
v_call: TRBV7-3
cdr3_nt: TGTGCCAGCAGCCCCTCCGGGGGAAGGGGCGGGGAGCTGTTTTTT
cdr3_aa: CASSPSGGRGGELFF

j_call: TRBJ1-4
d_call: .
clone_size: few
v_call: TRBV27
cdr3_nt: TGTGCCAGCAGTGTAAGGGGGGGAATAGGTGAAAAACTGTTTTTT
cdr3_aa: CASSVRGGIGEKLFF

j_call: TRBJ2-5
d_call: TRBD1
clone_size: few
v_call: TRBV28
cdr3_nt: TGTGCCAGCAGTGGGGGACAGGGGGAACGAGAGACCCAGTACTTC
cdr3_aa: CASSGGQGERETQYF

j_call: TRBJ1-1
d_call: .
clone_size: once
v_call: TRBV7-2
cdr3_nt: TGTGCCAGCAGCATAAACAGGAACACTGAAGCTTTCTTT
cdr3_aa: CASSINRNTEAFF

j_call: TRBJ2-7
d_call: .
clone_size: few
v_call: TRBV29-1
cdr3_nt: TGCAGCGTTGCTTCGCAGGGATCCTACGAGCAGTACTTC
cdr3_aa: CSVASQGSYEQYF

j_call: TRBJ1-1
d_call: .
clone_size: few
v_call: TRBV5-6
cdr3_nt: TGTGCCAGCAGCTTGAGAGGCGGGAGCATGAACACTGAAGCTTTCTTT
cdr3_aa: CASSLRGGSMNTEAFF

j_call: TRBJ2-7
d_call: TRBD1
clone_size: few
v_call: TRBV28
cdr3_nt: TGTGCCAGCAGTTTCGCGGACAGGGACCACGAGCAGTACTTC
cdr3_aa: CASSFADRDHEQYF